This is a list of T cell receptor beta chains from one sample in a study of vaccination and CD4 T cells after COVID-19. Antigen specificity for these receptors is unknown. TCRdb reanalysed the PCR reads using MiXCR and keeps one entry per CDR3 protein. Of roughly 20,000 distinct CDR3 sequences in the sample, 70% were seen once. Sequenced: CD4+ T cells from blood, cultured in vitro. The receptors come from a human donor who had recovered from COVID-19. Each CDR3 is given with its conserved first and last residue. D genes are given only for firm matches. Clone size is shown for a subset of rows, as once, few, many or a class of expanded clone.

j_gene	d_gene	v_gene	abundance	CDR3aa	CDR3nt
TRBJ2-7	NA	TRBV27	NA	CASSLRTRGYEQYF	TGTGCCAGCAGTTTGCGGACTAGGGGGTACGAGCAGTACTTC
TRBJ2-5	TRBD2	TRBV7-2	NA	CASSPRLAGGRETQYF	TGTGCCAGCAGCCCACGACTAGCGGGAGGGCGGGAGACCCAGTACTTC
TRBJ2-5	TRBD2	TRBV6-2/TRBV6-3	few	CASSARGGGEDRTQYF	TGTGCCAGCAGCGCCCGGGGGGGCGGGGAAGATCGGACCCAGTACTTC
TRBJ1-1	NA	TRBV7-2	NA	CASSLAPGYTEAFF	TGTGCCAGCAGCTTAGCGCCTGGGTACACTGAAGCTTTCTTT
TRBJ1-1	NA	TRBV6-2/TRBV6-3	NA	CASRPDRLDTEAFF	TGTGCCAGCAGACCTGACAGGTTGGACACTGAAGCTTTCTTT
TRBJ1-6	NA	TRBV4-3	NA	CASSQEETYNSPLHF	TGCGCCAGCAGCCAAGAGGAAACCTATAATTCACCCCTCCACTTT
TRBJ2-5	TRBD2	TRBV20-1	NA	CTPGGTSGGRMSQYF	TGCACCCCTGGGGGGACTAGCGGGGGCCGAATGTCCCAGTACTTC
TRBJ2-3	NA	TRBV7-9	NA	CASSLAVSAKLSTDTQYF	TGTGCCAGCAGCTTAGCCGTTTCGGCAAAACTCAGCACAGATACGCAGTATTTT
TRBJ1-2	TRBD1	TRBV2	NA	CASSAGQGVLYGYTF	TGTGCCAGCAGCGCTGGACAGGGGGTCCTCTATGGCTACACCTTC
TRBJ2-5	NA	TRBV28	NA	CASRAQGQETQYF	TGTGCCAGCAGGGCCCAGGGGCAGGAGACCCAGTACTTC
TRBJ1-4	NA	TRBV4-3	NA	CASSSRGEKLFF	TGCGCCAGCAGCTCCCGGGGGGAAAAACTGTTTTTT
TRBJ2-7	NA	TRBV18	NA	CASSPTLTYEQYF	TGTGCCAGCTCACCAACCTTGACTTATGAGCAGTACTTC
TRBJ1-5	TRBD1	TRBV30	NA	CAWEGQGGGQPQHF	TGTGCCTGGGAAGGACAGGGGGGAGGTCAGCCCCAGCATTTT
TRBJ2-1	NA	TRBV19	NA	CASSRQISYNEQFF	TGTGCCAGTAGCCGCCAAATCTCCTACAATGAGCAGTTCTTC
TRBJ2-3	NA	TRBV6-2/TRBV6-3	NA	CASSYSRLNTQYF	TGTGCCAGCAGTTACTCGAGGCTAAATACGCAGTATTTT
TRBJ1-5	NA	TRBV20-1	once	CSARPKRAGRDGPQHF	TGCAGTGCTAGACCAAAAAGGGCAGGGAGGGACGGGCCCCAGCATTTT
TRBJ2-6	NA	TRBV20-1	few	CSARGADSGANVLTF	TGCAGTGCCCGGGGGGCGGACTCTGGGGCCAACGTCCTGACTTTC
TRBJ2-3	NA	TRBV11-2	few	CASSKGTTDTQYF	TGTGCCAGCAGCAAAGGGACCACAGATACGCAGTATTTT
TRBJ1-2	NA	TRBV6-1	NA	CASRVGRGYTF	TGTGCCAGCAGGGTGGGGCGCGGCTACACCTTC
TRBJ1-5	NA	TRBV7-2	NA	CASSLAAGKGNQPQHF	TGTGCCAGCAGCTTAGCGGCAGGGAAGGGCAATCAGCCCCAGCATTTT
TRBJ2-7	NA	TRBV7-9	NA	CASTSNLGEQYF	TGTGCCAGTACTAGCAACCTCGGCGAGCAGTACTTC
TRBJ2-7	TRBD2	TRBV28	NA	CASSGTGRASYEQYF	TGTGCCAGCAGCGGAACCGGGAGGGCCAGCTACGAGCAGTACTTC
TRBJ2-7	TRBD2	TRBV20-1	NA	CSARGLAGKLGEQYF	TGCAGTGCTAGGGGGCTAGCGGGAAAGTTAGGCGAGCAGTACTTC
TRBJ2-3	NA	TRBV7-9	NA	CATRTDTQYF	TGTGCCACCCGCACAGATACGCAGTATTTT
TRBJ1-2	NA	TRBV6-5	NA	CASSYSKVQGSNYGYTF	TGTGCCAGCAGTTACTCGAAGGTTCAGGGCTCCAACTATGGCTACACCTTC
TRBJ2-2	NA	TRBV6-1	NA	CASSEGRGNTGELFF	TGTGCCAGCAGTGAAGGGCGAGGGAACACCGGGGAGCTGTTTTTT
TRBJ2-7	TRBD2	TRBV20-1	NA	CSAAGLAYEQYF	TGCAGTGCTGCAGGACTAGCCTACGAGCAGTACTTC
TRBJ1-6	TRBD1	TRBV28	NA	CASSFGGQGGSPLHF	TGTGCCAGCAGTTTCGGGGGACAGGGAGGATCACCCCTCCACTTT
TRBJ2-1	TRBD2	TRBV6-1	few	CASSRTSGRSLDNEQFF	TGTGCCAGCAGTCGGACTAGCGGGAGAAGTTTAGACAATGAGCAGTTCTTC
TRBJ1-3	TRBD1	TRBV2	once	CASSLQGNTIYF	TGTGCCAGCAGTCTACAGGGGAACACCATATATTTT
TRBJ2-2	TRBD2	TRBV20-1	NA	CSATLAGVGTGELFF	TGCAGTGCTACCCTAGCGGGAGTCGGGACCGGGGAGCTGTTTTTT
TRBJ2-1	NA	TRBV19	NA	CASSSYNEQFF	TGTGCCAGTAGTAGCTACAATGAGCAGTTCTTC
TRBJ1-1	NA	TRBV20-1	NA	CSAGPGSRGNTEAFF	TGCAGTGCTGGGCCCGGTAGTAGGGGGAACACTGAAGCTTTCTTT
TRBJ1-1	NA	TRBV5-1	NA	CASSFIRDTEAFF	TGCGCCAGCAGCTTTATCAGGGACACTGAAGCTTTCTTT
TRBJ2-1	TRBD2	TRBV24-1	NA	CAIGASGRGNYNEQFF	TGTGCCATCGGCGCTAGCGGGAGGGGAAATTACAATGAGCAGTTCTTC
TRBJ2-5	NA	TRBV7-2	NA	CASSSSSREQETQYF	TGTGCCAGCAGCTCCTCCTCCAGGGAACAAGAGACCCAGTACTTC
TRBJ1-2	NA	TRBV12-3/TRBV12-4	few	CASSLRGAGNYGYTF	TGTGCCAGCAGTTTACGGGGGGCGGGGAACTATGGCTACACCTTC
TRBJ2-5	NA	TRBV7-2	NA	CASSSPPGTSQETQYF	TGTGCCAGCAGCTCCCCCCCCGGGACTTCTCAAGAGACCCAGTACTTC
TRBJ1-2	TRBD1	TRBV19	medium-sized	CASSIGWDSIYGYTF	TGTGCCAGTAGTATAGGCTGGGACAGCATCTATGGCTACACCTTC
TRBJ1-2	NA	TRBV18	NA	CASSPPSDSRGYTF	TGTGCCAGCTCACCACCATCGGATTCGAGGGGCTACACCTTC
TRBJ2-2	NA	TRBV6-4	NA	CASSYQGSGELFF	TGTGCCAGCAGTTACCAGGGATCCGGGGAGCTGTTTTTT
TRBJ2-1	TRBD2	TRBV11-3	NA	CASSLGLAGERKGNEQFF	TGTGCCAGCAGCTTAGGTCTAGCGGGAGAAAGGAAGGGCAATGAGCAGTTCTTC
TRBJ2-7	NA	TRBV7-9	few	CASSLVAREQYF	TGTGCCAGCAGCTTAGTGGCCCGGGAGCAGTACTTC
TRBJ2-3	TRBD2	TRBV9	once	CASSEAQGGTDTQYF	TGTGCCAGCAGCGAGGCGCAGGGAGGGACAGATACGCAGTATTTT
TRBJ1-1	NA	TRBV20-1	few	CSAREASAGTEAFF	TGCAGTGCTAGAGAGGCCTCAGCAGGCACTGAAGCTTTCTTT
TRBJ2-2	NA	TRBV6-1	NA	CASSAGSAGTGELFF	TGTGCCAGCAGTGCGGGTAGCGCGGGCACCGGGGAGCTGTTTTTT
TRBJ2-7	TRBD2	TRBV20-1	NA	CSANGLAGFKSSYEQYF	TGCAGTGCTAACGGACTAGCGGGGTTTAAAAGCTCCTACGAGCAGTACTTC